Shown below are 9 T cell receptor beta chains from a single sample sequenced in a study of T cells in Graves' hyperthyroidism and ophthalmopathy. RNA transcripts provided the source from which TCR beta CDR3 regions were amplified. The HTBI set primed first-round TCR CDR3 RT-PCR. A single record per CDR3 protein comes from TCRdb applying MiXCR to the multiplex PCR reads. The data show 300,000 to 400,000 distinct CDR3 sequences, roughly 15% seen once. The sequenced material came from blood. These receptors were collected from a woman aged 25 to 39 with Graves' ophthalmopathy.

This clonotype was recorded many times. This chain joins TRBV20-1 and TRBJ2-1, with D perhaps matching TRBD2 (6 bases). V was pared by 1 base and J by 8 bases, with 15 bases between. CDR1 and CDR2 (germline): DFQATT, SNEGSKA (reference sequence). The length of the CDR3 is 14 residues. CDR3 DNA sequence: TGCAGTGCTAGAGCTCTGGGACTCCCTGATGAGCAGTTCTTC. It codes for CSARALGLPDEQFF.

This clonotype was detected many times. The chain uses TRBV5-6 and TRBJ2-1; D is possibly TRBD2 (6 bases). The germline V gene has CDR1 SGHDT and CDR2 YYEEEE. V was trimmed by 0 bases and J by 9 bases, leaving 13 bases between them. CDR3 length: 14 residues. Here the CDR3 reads CASSLAEGRGEQFF. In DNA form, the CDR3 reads TGTGCCAGCAGCTTGGCGGAGGGACGGGGTGAGCAGTTCTTC.

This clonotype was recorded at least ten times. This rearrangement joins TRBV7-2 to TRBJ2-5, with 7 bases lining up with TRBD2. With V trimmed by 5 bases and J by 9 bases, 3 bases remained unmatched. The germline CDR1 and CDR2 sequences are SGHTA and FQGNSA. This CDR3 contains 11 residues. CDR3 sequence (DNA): TGTGCCAGCAGCGAAAGCGGGGCCCAGTACTTC. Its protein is CASSESGAQYF.

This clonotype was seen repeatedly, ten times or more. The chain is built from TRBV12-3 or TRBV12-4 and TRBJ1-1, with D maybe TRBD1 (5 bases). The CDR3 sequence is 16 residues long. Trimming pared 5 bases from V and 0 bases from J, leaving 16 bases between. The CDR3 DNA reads TGTGCCAGCAGTACTCCGGCCGCGACAGTGAACACTGAAGCTTTCTTT. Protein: CASSTPAATVNTEAFF.

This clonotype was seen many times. CDR3 residues: CASSQDRGAPYEQYF. CDR3 DNA: TGTGCCAGCAGCCAAGACAGGGGGGCCCCCTACGAGCAGTACTTC. This rearrangement joins TRBV3-1 to TRBJ2-7, with TRBD1 as a possible D gene (7 bases). CDR1 is LGHDT and CDR2 is YNNKEL in the germline V gene (reference sequence). This CDR3 has 15 amino acids. V was trimmed by 0 bases and J by 2 bases, leaving 11 bases between them.

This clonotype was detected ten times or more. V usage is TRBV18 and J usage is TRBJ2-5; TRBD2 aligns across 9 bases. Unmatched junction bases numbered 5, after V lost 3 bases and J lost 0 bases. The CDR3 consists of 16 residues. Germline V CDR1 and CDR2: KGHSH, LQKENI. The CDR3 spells CASSPSSSGDQETQYF. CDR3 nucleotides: TGTGCCAGCTCACCGAGCTCTAGCGGGGACCAAGAGACCCAGTACTTC. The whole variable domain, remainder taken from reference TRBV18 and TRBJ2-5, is NAGVMQNPRHLVRRRGQEARLRCSPMKGHSHVYWYRQLPEEGLKFMVYLQKENIIDESGMPKERFSAEFPKEGPSILRIQQVVRGDSAAYFCASSPSSSGDQETQYFGPGTRLLVL.

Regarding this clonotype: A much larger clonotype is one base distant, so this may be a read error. The CDR3 bases are TGTGCCAGCAGCTTTTACGAGAGATCTGAAGCTTTCTTT. Residues: CASSFYERSEAFF. The rearrangement joins TRBV11-2 to TRBJ1-1; no firm D call. Germline V lookup: CDR1 SGHAT, CDR2 FQNNGV. The CDR3 totals 13 residues. V lost 3 bases and J lost 6, with 11 bases in between.

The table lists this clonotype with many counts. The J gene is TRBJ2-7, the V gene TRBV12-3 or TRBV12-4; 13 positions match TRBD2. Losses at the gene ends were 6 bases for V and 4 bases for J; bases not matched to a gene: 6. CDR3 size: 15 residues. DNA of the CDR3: TGTGCCAGCAGAAAAGGGACTAGCGGGGTATACGAGCAGTACTTC. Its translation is CASRKGTSGVYEQYF.

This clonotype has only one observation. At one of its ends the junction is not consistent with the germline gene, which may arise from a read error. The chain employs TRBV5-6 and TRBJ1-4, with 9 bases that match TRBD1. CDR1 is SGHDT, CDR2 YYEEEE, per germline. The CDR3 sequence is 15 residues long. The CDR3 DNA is TGTGCCAGCAGCTTCGGACAGGGGACTAATGGAAAACTGTTTTTT. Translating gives CASSFGQGTNGKLFF.